The clone carrying this T cell receptor (beta chain) was observed at least ten times. The antigen is unknown. TCRbeta libraries were built with three rounds of nested PCR, modified from ARM-PCR. TCRdb reanalysed the multiplex PCR reads using MiXCR and keeps one entry per CDR3 protein. The data show about 80,000 distinct CDR3 sequences, approximately 77% seen once. CDR1 SGHRS and CDR2 YFSETQ come from the germline V gene. The CDR3 is 16 amino acids. The V segment lost 4 bases and the J segment 5 bases; nucleotides outside the gene matches: 9. This sample stems from a study of tumor and adjacent non-tumor tissue in lung cancer. Overall study: Aged roughly 30 to 76 years, patients included 10 men and 5 women with stage I to III disease.

Study-wide findings and caveats: Tumor repertoires had a smaller top 100 clone share than normal lung. Compared with tumor, normal lung showed significantly lower TCR diversity.

No cell sorting was done before RNA was extracted from the tissue. Sequencing used lung tumor tissue. The TCR sequence derives from a woman in her 40s with non-small cell lung cancer. This chain joins TRBV5-1 and TRBJ2-3, with 11 positions matching TRBD2. The CDR3 region has the DNA TGCGCCAGCAGCCTTATAGCGGGAGGGCCTCAAGATACGCAGTATTTT. Translation: CASSLIAGGPQDTQYF.